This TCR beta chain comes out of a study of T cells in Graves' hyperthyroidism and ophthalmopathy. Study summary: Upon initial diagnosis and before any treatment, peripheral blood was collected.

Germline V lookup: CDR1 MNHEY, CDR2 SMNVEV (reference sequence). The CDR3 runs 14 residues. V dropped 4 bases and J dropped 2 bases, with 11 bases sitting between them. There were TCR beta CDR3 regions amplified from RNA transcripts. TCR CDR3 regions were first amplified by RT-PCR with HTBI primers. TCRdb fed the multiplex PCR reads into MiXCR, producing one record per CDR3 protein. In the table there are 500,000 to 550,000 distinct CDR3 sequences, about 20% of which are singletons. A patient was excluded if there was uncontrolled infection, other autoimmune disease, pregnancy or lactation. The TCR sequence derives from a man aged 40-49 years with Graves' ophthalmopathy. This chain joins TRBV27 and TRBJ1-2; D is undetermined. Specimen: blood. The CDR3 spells CASSSPIQNYGYTF. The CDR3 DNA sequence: TGTGCCAGCAGTTCCCCTATCCAGAACTATGGCTACACCTTC.